This T cell receptor beta chain was identified in a study of identical twins. The germline CDR1 and CDR2 sequences are MNHNS and SASEGT. This CDR3 has 17 amino acids. Between the trimmed V and J ends, which lost 3 bases and 4 bases, there was a span of 21 bases. Findings and caveats of the study: The more abundant beta clonotypes in cord blood had fewer insertions, and memory repertoires did not show this.

MiXCR, run by TCRdb on the 5' RACE reads, gives a single entry per CDR3 protein. The sample records about 520,000 distinct CDR3 sequences, 20% to 25% being singletons. This clonotype was recorded a few times. The target antigen is unknown. The same data also contributed to another study, on T cells expressing NK-cell markers. This second study notes: Sorted CD3+CD56-NKG2C+, CD3+CD56+NKG2C+ and CD3+CD56+NKG2C- T cells supplied the TCR beta repertoires. Restriction of the sorted population to alpha-beta TCR T cells was achieved in several experiments with an anti-gamma-delta TCR antibody. Unclear, still, was the HCMV specificity of the expanded NKG2C+ T cell clones.

This sequence joins TRBV6-1 and TRBJ1-2, with D perhaps matching TRBD1 (5 bases). The sequence was collected from a woman aged 18-29 years in good health. Sequences were obtained from CD4+ T cells sorted from blood. The CDR3 DNA reads TGTGCCAGCAGTGACATTACGGCGCGACAGAGACTCTATGGCTACACCTTC. Its protein is CASSDITARQRLYGYTF.